This entry features one T cell receptor (beta chain) sequence. Its target is unknown. Other DNA sequences in this specimen translate into the identical CDR3. The sample is drawn from a study of cytomegalovirus exposure and HLA in healthy donors. Healthy bone marrow donors supplied every sample. The germline gives CDR1 LGHNA, CDR2 YSLEER. This CDR3 spans 17 amino acids. V was clipped by 3 bases and J by 0 bases; unmatched bases: 8. The PCR contained 60 Vbeta and 13 Jbeta primers. Using immunoSEQ multiplex PCR, the repertoire was profiled, and TCRdb retains in-frame clones only, with some absent. The sample carries roughly 180,000 clones, over 80% recorded once. General observations from the study: Per a prior analysis, the majority of TCR beta V segments were productive roughly 87% or roughly 30% of the time. More clonal expansion characterized HLA-associated TCR beta chains than equally common others in a later analysis. Another analysis was done later, and it associated 16,951 TCR beta sequences with HLA alleles at 0.05 false discovery rate.

This receptor was identified in a girl between 5 and 17 years old in good health and CMV-seropositive. The chain joins TRBV4-3 to TRBJ2-3; 8 nucleotides agree with TRBD2. The sequenced sample consisted of PBMCs. In nucleotides, the CDR3 is TGCGCCAGCAGCCAGGATATTAGCGGGAAAAGCACAGATACGCAGTATTTT. Its protein product is CASSQDISGKSTDTQYF.